Listed here are 20 T cell receptor beta chains from one sample, sequenced in a study of response to subunit inactivated influenza vaccine. From the RT-PCR reads, TCRdb called clonotypes with MiXCR, one entry per CDR3 protein. Seen here are a few hundred thousand distinct CDR3 sequences, 21% observed once, and the top ten hold roughly a tenth. The material sequenced was PBMCs from blood, taken 21 months after vaccination. These receptors were collected from a man between 50 and 75 years old who received an inactivated influenza vaccine.

This rearrangement joins TRBV10-3 to TRBJ1-5, with D possibly matching TRBD1 (6 bases). The V gene lost 7 bases and the J gene lost 7 bases, with 14 bases spanning the gap. Germline V gene data show CDR1 as ENHRY and CDR2 as SYGVKD. The CDR3 contains 13 residues. CDR3 in DNA: TGTGCCATCATCGCCGGGGGCGGGCAGCCCCAGCATTTT. Its protein is CAIIAGGGQPQHF.

The V and J genes are TRBV6-2 or TRBV6-3 and TRBJ1-2; D ambiguous. The CDR3 length is 11 residues. Between the trimmed V and J ends, which lost 6 bases and 8 bases, there was a span of 10 bases. Germline CDR1 reads MNHEY; CDR2 reads SVGEGT. CDR3: CASSSTSGYTF. DNA of the CDR3: TGTGCCAGCAGCTCTACCTCCGGCTACACCTTC.

The sample holds a few counts of this clonotype. The J gene is TRBJ2-1, the V gene TRBV18, with D possibly TRBD2 on 5 matching bases. Trimming took 3 bases from V and 2 from J, leaving 17 bases between them. The CDR3 is 17 amino acids. CDR1 is KGHSH, CDR2 LQKENI, per germline. The CDR3 coding sequence is TGTGCCAGCTCACCCAGAATCCCCGGGGAGACCTACAATGAGCAGTTCTTC. This translates into CASSPRIPGETYNEQFF.

The J gene is TRBJ1-4, the V gene TRBV4-2; D unclear. This CDR3 spans 14 amino acids. Trimming stripped 1 base from V and 5 bases from J, with 8 bases between. Germline V gene lookup returns CDR1 LGHNA and CDR2 YNFKEQ. This CDR3 is CASSQGQFNEKLFF. CDR3 bases: TGTGCCAGCAGCCAAGGGCAGTTCAATGAAAAACTGTTTTTT.

The chain employs TRBV28 and TRBJ2-2; 9 nucleotides match TRBD2. This CDR3 is 14 amino acids long. CDR1 is MDHEN, CDR2 SYDVKM, per germline. The ends lost 6 bases at V and 7 bases at J; junction bases unmatched: 6. The CDR3 is CASSLSGSSGELFF. The CDR3, as DNA: TGTGCCAGCAGCCTTAGCGGGAGTAGCGGGGAGCTGTTTTTT.

The rearrangement links TRBV3-1 to TRBJ2-7; 8 bases match TRBD1. There are 14 residues in the CDR3. Germline CDR1 and CDR2: LGHDT and YNNKEL (reference sequence). V lost 5 bases, J lost 4 bases, and 7 bases stayed unmatched. CDR3 sequence: CASSLGTGEYEQYF. The CDR3 DNA is TGTGCCAGCAGCTTGGGGACAGGAGAGTACGAGCAGTACTTC.

This clonotype was counted a few times. The V and J genes are TRBV4-3 and TRBJ1-5, with D uncertain. V was shortened by 2 bases and J by 6 bases, with 11 bases between the two germline ends. CDR3 length equals 14 residues. Germline lookup yields CDR1 LGHNA and CDR2 YSLEER. CDR3 nucleotide sequence: TGCGCCAGCAGCCAATGGCCCGGGTCTCAGCCCCAGCATTTT. Translated, it gives CASSQWPGSQPQHF.

V gene TRBV29-1 combines with J gene TRBJ1-1; TRBD1 aligns across 7 bases. The CDR3 runs to 14 residues. With 7 bases clipped from V and 1 base from J, the junction kept 9 bases outside the gene matches. The germline V gene has CDR1 SQVTM and CDR2 ANQGSEA. CDR3 sequence: CSGKTGFGNTEAFF. For the CDR3, the DNA is TGCAGCGGTAAGACAGGGTTCGGGAACACTGAAGCTTTCTTT.

This clonotype showed up just a few times. V is TRBV2 and J is TRBJ2-7; D not resolved. Between the trimmed V and J ends, which lost 5 bases and 2 bases, there was a span of 7 bases. CDR1 is SNHLY, CDR2 FYNNEI, per germline. The CDR3 length is 12 residues. The CDR3 reads CASSPVPYEQYF. The CDR3, as DNA: TGTGCCAGCAGTCCCGTACCCTACGAGCAGTACTTC.

The chain employs TRBV4-2 and TRBJ2-3; 8 nucleotides match TRBD2. Looked up from germline, CDR1 is LGHNA and CDR2 is YNFKEQ. The ends lost 2 bases at V and 3 bases at J; junction bases unmatched: 4. CDR3 length: 15 amino acids. The CDR3 here is CASSQRGGITDTQYF. Written as DNA, the CDR3 is TGTGCCAGCAGCCAACGCGGGGGGATTACAGATACGCAGTATTTT.

DNA for the CDR3: TGCAGTGCTAGAGAGCCGGGACCGCTTGAGCAGTACTTC. Translation: CSAREPGPLEQYF. The chain combines TRBV20-1 with TRBJ2-7, with D perhaps TRBD1 or TRBD2 (5 bases each). Trimming stripped 0 bases from V and 7 bases from J, with 13 bases between. The CDR3 contains 13 residues. In germline, CDR1 is DFQATT, CDR2 SNEGSKA (reference sequence).

The chain carries TRBV4-3 and TRBJ1-6, with D hard to call. The CDR3 contains 15 residues. The germline V and J ends were trimmed by 0 bases and 9 bases, with 12 bases remaining between them. Looked up from germline, CDR1 is LGHNA and CDR2 is YSLEER. CDR3 sequence (DNA): TGCGCCAGCAGCCAAGACCTTTATGCCTTTTCACCCCTCCACTTT. Protein product: CASSQDLYAFSPLHF.

The gene calls are TRBV20-1 and TRBJ1-1, with 7 bases identical to TRBD1. The ends lost 0 bases at V and 12 bases at J; junction bases unmatched: 10. Germline CDR1 and CDR2: DFQATT and SNEGSKA (reference sequence). This CDR3 spans 13 amino acids. The CDR3 sequence is CSARDRTGASTFF. DNA for the CDR3: TGCAGTGCTAGAGATCGAACAGGGGCATCGACTTTCTTT.

The V call is TRBV28, the J call TRBJ1-4, with D possibly TRBD1 on 6 matching bases. The germline CDR1 and CDR2 sequences are MDHEN and SYDVKM. Between the trimmed V and J ends, which lost 2 bases and 4 bases, there was a span of 11 bases. This CDR3 has 15 amino acids. CDR3 nucleotides: TGTGCCAGCAGTTTAGACACAGGGATTAATGAAAAACTGTTTTTT. Translation: CASSLDTGINEKLFF. The entire variable domain, with the rest obtained from reference TRBV28 and TRBJ1-4, is as follows: DVKVTQSSRYLVKRTGEKVFLECVQDMDHENMFWYRQDPGLGLRLIYFSYDVKMKEKGDIPEGYSVSREKKERFSLILESASTNQTSMYLCASSLDTGINEKLFFGSGTQLSVL.

There are a few counts of this clonotype. The chain employs TRBV7-9 and TRBJ2-7; perhaps D is TRBD1 or TRBD2 (5 bases each). The germline CDR1 and CDR2 sequences are SEHNR and FQNEAQ (reference sequence). There are 16 residues in the CDR3. The V and J ends lost 1 base and 7 bases respectively, with 20 bases between them. This CDR3 is CASSLGSGDAKPEQYF. CDR3 DNA sequence: TGTGCCAGCAGCTTAGGCTCCGGGGACGCAAAGCCGGAGCAGTACTTC.

This clonotype was counted once. The chain uses TRBV18 and TRBJ2-7; D gene unclear. CDR3 length: 17 amino acids. Germline CDR1 is KGHSH and CDR2 is LQKENI. Trimming took 2 bases from V and 6 from J, leaving 23 bases between them. The CDR3 nucleotides are TGTGCCAGCTCACCAAGGATTCCGGTTGGGCTAGTCGGCGAGCAGTACTTC. Translation gives CASSPRIPVGLVGEQYF.

This clonotype has just a few counts. The V and J genes are TRBV7-2 and TRBJ2-3; 8 nucleotides line up with TRBD2. The ends lost 5 bases at V and 3 bases at J; junction bases unmatched: 4. This CDR3 has 14 amino acids. Germline-derived CDR1 and CDR2 are SGHTA and FQGNSA. CDR3 nucleotide sequence: TGTGCCAGCAGCAAAGTAGCGGGGACAGATACGCAGTATTTT. Translated, it gives CASSKVAGTDTQYF.

This chain uses TRBV18 with TRBJ1-1, with TRBD1 matching over 9 bases. Germline V CDR1 and CDR2: KGHSH, LQKENI. This CDR3 has 21 amino acids. The J segment lost 3 bases and the V segment lost 6 bases, leaving 26 bases of the junction unmatched. Here the CDR3 reads CASSFTPSTGGWQEAYTEAFF. CDR3 nucleotide sequence: TGTGCCAGCTCGTTCACCCCTTCGACAGGGGGGTGGCAAGAGGCCTACACTGAAGCTTTCTTT.

This clonotype has only a few counts. The chain is built from TRBV6-5 and TRBJ2-4; 8 bases align to TRBD2. This CDR3 region has 17 residues. The ends lost 2 bases at V and 6 bases at J; junction bases unmatched: 12. Germline assignment: CDR1 MNHEY and CDR2 SVGAGI. CDR3 sequence reads: CASSYTVAKRERNIQYF. CDR3 nucleotides: TGTGCCAGCAGTTACACCGTAGCGAAGCGGGAGAGAAACATTCAGTACTTC.

This clonotype was found a few times. V gene TRBV29-1 combines with J gene TRBJ1-2, with TRBD1 matching over 9 bases. V was clipped by 0 bases and J by 7 bases; unmatched bases: 3. The V gene's germline CDR1 is SQVTM and CDR2 ANQGSEA. The CDR3 has 13 residues. CDR3 residues: CSVEENRGLGYTF. The CDR3 DNA reads as TGCAGCGTTGAAGAAAACAGGGGGCTTGGCTACACCTTC.